These 28 T cell receptor beta chains were all obtained from the same sample, sequenced in a study of radiation and T cells in renal cell carcinoma. Indicated time point: blood 2 weeks post-SBRT. Treatment defined: 15 Gy SBRT to primary tumor, nephrectomy 4 weeks later. Method: immunoSEQ multiplex PCR; TCRdb's copy keeps in-frame clones and lacks some. The sample contains about 150,000 clones, roughly 87% of which appear only once. The starting material was blood, obtained from a patient whose treatment included radiotherapy and nephrectomy. These TCRs come from a woman aged 45-65 years with renal cell carcinoma.

The rearrangement links TRBV18 to TRBJ2-7; weak D call: TRBD1 (6 bases). CDR3 length: 15 amino acids. CDR1 KGHSH and CDR2 LQKENI come from the germline V gene. V lost 2 bases, J lost 2 bases, and 13 bases lay in between. The CDR3 loop reads CASSPGGHTPYEQYF. The CDR3 coding sequence is TGTGCCAGCTCACCAGGGGGACACACACCCTACGAGCAGTACTTC.

Notes on this clone: This sample also contains other DNA sequences that code for the same CDR3. The rearrangement joins TRBV30 to TRBJ1-1, with D hard to call. The germline V gene has CDR1 GTSNPN and CDR2 SVGIG (reference sequence). The CDR3 covers 13 residues. Between the trimmed V and J ends, which lost 0 bases and 1 base, there was a span of 6 bases. The CDR3 region is CAWSVTSNTEAFF. CDR3 DNA: TGTGCCTGGAGTGTAACCTCGAACACTGAAGCTTTCTTT.

The gene calls are TRBV14 and TRBJ2-7; D gene uncertain. Germline CDR1 and CDR2: SGHDN and FVKESK. CDR3 size: 17 residues. The V gene lost 4 bases and the J gene lost 1 base, with 20 bases spanning the gap. This CDR3 is CASSPNYPHMSSYEQYF. CDR3 DNA sequence: TGTGCCAGCAGCCCTAACTACCCCCACATGTCGTCCTACGAGCAGTACTTC.

This chain links TRBV9 with TRBJ2-3, with D perhaps TRBD2 (5 bases). Trimming left V 2 bases short and J 5 bases short, with 9 bases between. CDR1 and CDR2 (germline): SGDLS, YYNGEE. This CDR3 region has 13 residues. CDR3 sequence: CASSVGARDTQYF. The DNA of the CDR3 is TGTGCCAGCAGCGTGGGAGCAAGAGATACGCAGTATTTT.

V and J are TRBV7-9 and TRBJ1-1; D is possibly TRBD1 (6 bases). Germline CDR1 and CDR2: SEHNR and FQNEAQ (reference sequence). The CDR3 contains 13 residues. With 6 bases removed from V and 4 bases from J, the gap between germline ends came to 12 bases. The chain's CDR3 is CASRNRDRTEAFF. The CDR3 nucleotides read TGTGCCAGCAGAAACAGGGATCGCACTGAAGCTTTCTTT.

The chain combines TRBV7-2 with TRBJ1-2; perhaps TRBD1 as D (5 bases). Germline-derived CDR1 and CDR2 are SGHTA and FQGNSA. The CDR3 is made up of 15 amino acids. V lost 5 bases and J 2 bases, leaving 15 bases between the germline ends. The CDR3: CASSQRTTGNYGYTF. CDR3 in DNA: TGTGCCAGCAGCCAACGGACAACGGGGAACTATGGCTACACCTTC.

The rearrangement joins TRBV6-5 to TRBJ2-2; no clear D. Trimming pared 0 bases from V and 1 base from J, leaving 3 bases between. The CDR3 totals 14 residues. Germline CDR1 MNHEY, CDR2 SVGAGI. The CDR3 loop reads CASSYSRNTGELFF. CDR3 sequence (DNA): TGTGCCAGCAGTTACTCTAGGAACACCGGGGAGCTGTTTTTT.

The genes are TRBV9 and TRBJ2-5; 7 nucleotides align to TRBD1. V was clipped by 0 bases and J by 1 base; unmatched bases: 6. The CDR3 consists of 16 residues. Germline V CDR1 and CDR2: SGDLS, YYNGEE. CDR3 sequence: CASSVDEGALQETQYF. The CDR3 DNA reads TGTGCCAGCAGCGTAGATGAGGGGGCCCTCCAAGAGACCCAGTACTTC.

The rearrangement uses TRBV28 and TRBJ1-2, with 7 nucleotides matching TRBD1. The CDR3 spans 15 residues. Germline V gene sequence: CDR1 MDHEN, CDR2 SYDVKM. Trimming at V came to 6 bases and at J to 1 base, leaving 8 bases not matched to a gene. CDR3: CASREMGQSNYGYTF. CDR3 bases: TGTGCCAGCAGGGAGATGGGACAGAGTAACTATGGCTACACCTTC.

The rearrangement links TRBV5-1 to TRBJ1-1; the match to TRBD1 covers 9 bases. The CDR3 sequence is 17 residues long. Germline V lookup: CDR1 SGHRS, CDR2 YFSETQ. V lost 4 bases and J lost 2; bases outside the gene matches: 12. The CDR3 sequence: CASSREGQGGPNTEAFF. As DNA, the CDR3 is TGCGCCAGCAGCCGGGAGGGACAGGGTGGACCAAACACTGAAGCTTTCTTT.

This sequence joins TRBV7-2 and TRBJ1-1; D is unresolved. CDR1 is SGHTA and CDR2 is FQGNSA in the germline V gene. With 1 base removed from V and 1 base from J, the gap between germline ends came to 10 bases. The CDR3 has 15 amino acids. The CDR3 DNA is TGTGCCAGCAGCTTAGAAAGGACGAGGAACACTGAAGCTTTCTTT. It translates to CASSLERTRNTEAFF.

The genes are TRBV6-1 and TRBJ1-5; the D gene is possibly TRBD1 (5 bases). The CDR3 consists of 13 residues. The ends were cut back, 6 bases at V and 4 bases at J, with 10 bases in the middle. Germline V gives CDR1 MNHNS, CDR2 SASEGT. CDR3 nucleotide sequence: TGTGCCAGCAGCGGCGACAGAAATCAGCCCCAGCATTTT. Its translation is CASSGDRNQPQHF.

This clone has only a few counts. The V and J genes are TRBV5-1 and TRBJ1-1; D perhaps matches TRBD1 (5 bases). Per germline, CDR1 SGHRS and CDR2 YFSETQ. CDR3 length: 15 amino acids. Trimming cost V 4 bases and J 3 bases, with 16 bases left between them. The CDR3 spells CASSPLAGLDTEAFF. The CDR3, as DNA: TGCGCCAGCAGCCCTTTGGCAGGGCTAGACACTGAAGCTTTCTTT.

V usage is TRBV9 and J usage is TRBJ1-5; perhaps TRBD1 as D (5 bases). Germline V gene lookup returns CDR1 SGDLS and CDR2 YYNGEE. V was clipped by 0 bases and J by 6 bases, with 10 bases between them. This CDR3 is 14 amino acids long. CDR3 loop: CASSVVGGGQPQHF. As DNA, the CDR3 is TGTGCCAGCAGCGTAGTGGGGGGGGGTCAGCCCCAGCATTTT.

This chain uses TRBV2 with TRBJ2-7; D possibly corresponds to TRBD1 (6 bases). CDR3 length: 14 amino acids. Germline V gene data show CDR1 as SNHLY and CDR2 as FYNNEI. The V gene lost 8 bases and the J gene lost 1 base, with 15 bases spanning the gap. The CDR3 DNA follows: TGTGCCAGCGACCCCGGACAGATATCCTACGAGCAGTACTTC. Its translation is CASDPGQISYEQYF.

The chain couples TRBV28 to TRBJ1-2; tentative D call: TRBD1 (6 bases). V was cut by 6 bases and J by 5 bases, with 22 bases left in between. CDR1 MDHEN and CDR2 SYDVKM come from the germline V gene. The CDR3 contains 16 residues. The CDR3 sequence: CASSDPLLGTNYGYTF. DNA for the CDR3: TGTGCCAGCAGCGATCCTCTCCTCGGGACAAATTATGGCTACACCTTC.

The chain uses TRBV10-3 and TRBJ1-2; D is possibly TRBD1 (6 bases). V was pared by 0 bases and J by 8 bases, with 7 bases between. The germline gives CDR1 ENHRY, CDR2 SYGVKD. The CDR3 covers 12 residues. The CDR3 sequence is CAISESTGGYTF. Here the CDR3 DNA reads TGTGCCATCAGTGAGTCGACAGGAGGCTACACCTTC.

The chain recombines TRBV30 with TRBJ2-7; TRBD1 aligns across 8 bases. V lost 3 bases, J lost 3 bases, and 10 bases stayed unmatched. This CDR3 contains 15 residues. The germline V gene encodes CDR1 GTSNPN and CDR2 SVGIG (reference sequence). CDR3 DNA: TGTGCCTGGAGGCTGGGGCAGGGGGCTAACTACGAGCAGTACTTC. This sequence encodes CAWRLGQGANYEQYF.

J is TRBJ1-4 and V is TRBV6-6; the D is unclear. The CDR3 runs to 14 residues. V dropped 2 bases and J dropped 0 bases, with 4 bases sitting between them. Germline loops: CDR1 MNHNY, CDR2 SVGAGI (reference sequence). The DNA for the CDR3 is TGTGCCAGCAGTTACGGTGCAACTAATGAAAAACTGTTTTTT. It yields the protein CASSYGATNEKLFF.

This clone was recorded only once. The genes are TRBV13 and TRBJ1-2; the D is unclear. The CDR3 covers 17 residues. CDR1 is PRHDT, CDR2 FYEKMQ, per germline (reference sequence). V shed 5 bases and J shed 4 bases, with 23 bases lying between them. CDR3 nucleotides: TGTGCCAGCAGCCCCCGAGGGAGGTCAGGCCCTCCCTATGGCTACACCTTC. It specifies CASSPRGRSGPPYGYTF.

This clone was counted a single time. The CDR3: CASSGGDSTDTQYF. The CDR3 DNA is TGCGCCAGCAGCGGGGGGGATAGCACAGATACGCAGTATTTT. The chain carries TRBV5-1 and TRBJ2-3, with TRBD2 matching over 7 bases. V dropped 4 bases and J dropped 0; count of bases not matched to a gene: 2. CDR1 is SGHRS, CDR2 YFSETQ, per germline. The CDR3 is 14 residues long.

The chain employs TRBV2 and TRBJ2-7; TRBD1 matches at 9 bases. J gave up 2 bases and V 9 bases, and 5 bases lay outside the gene matches. This CDR3 comprises 13 residues. Germline values: CDR1 SNHLY, CDR2 FYNNEI. CDR3 DNA sequence: TGTGCCAGTAACCGGGACAGGGCCTACGAGCAGTACTTC. Translated: CASNRDRAYEQYF.

This clone was seen more than once but under ten times. This chain joins TRBV6-5 and TRBJ1-2; 7 bases align to TRBD1. V trimming: 6 bases; J trimming: 8 bases; junction bases outside the gene matches: 15. Germline V gene data show CDR1 as MNHEY and CDR2 as SVGAGI. The CDR3 is 15 amino acids. The CDR3 DNA follows: TGTGCCAGCAGCGCGACAGGGACCCTAGAGCAAGGCTACACCTTC. Translated, it gives CASSATGTLEQGYTF.

V is TRBV5-1 and J is TRBJ2-2; 8 bases are a match to TRBD1. This CDR3 has 14 residues. In germline, CDR1 is SGHRS, CDR2 YFSETQ. V gave up 4 bases and J gave up 7 bases; unmatched junction bases: 6. The CDR3 bases are TGCGCCAGCAGCCAGGACAGGGTTATCGGGGAGCTGTTTTTT. Its translation: CASSQDRVIGELFF.

The table lists this clone with a few counts. The chain couples TRBV19 to TRBJ1-4; D unresolved. V was clipped by 5 bases and J by 0 bases, with 10 bases between them. Germline-derived CDR1 and CDR2 are LNHDA and SQIVND (reference sequence). The CDR3 is 15 amino acids. The CDR3 region is CASSPSGATNEKLFF. The DNA for the CDR3 is TGTGCCAGTAGTCCGTCGGGAGCAACTAATGAAAAACTGTTTTTT.

V is TRBV7-6 and J is TRBJ2-2, with 11 bases fitting TRBD2. Trimming cost V 8 bases and J 2 bases; bases outside gene matches: 1. This CDR3 is 14 amino acids long. Germline V CDR1 and CDR2: SGHVS, FNYEAQ. Written as DNA, the CDR3 is TGTGCCAGCGGGACTAGCGGTAACACCGGGGAGCTGTTTTTT. This translates into CASGTSGNTGELFF.

CDR3 bases: TGTGCCAGCAGTTACGGCTCTGGAAACACCATATATTTT. Its protein product is CASSYGSGNTIYF. V and J are TRBV6-6 and TRBJ1-3; no definite D call. V was cut by 2 bases and J by 0 bases, with 2 bases left in between. CDR3 length: 13 residues. The germline V gene encodes CDR1 MNHNY and CDR2 SVGAGI (reference sequence).

V is TRBV7-2 and J is TRBJ2-3, with TRBD2 identical over 7 bases. Looked up from germline, CDR1 is SGHTA and CDR2 is FQGNSA. Losses at the gene ends were 5 bases for V and 4 bases for J; bases not matched to a gene: 6. The CDR3 runs 14 residues. The CDR3 DNA sequence: TGTGCCAGCAGCCCCACCCGGGAGGCAGATACGCAGTATTTT. Its translation: CASSPTREADTQYF.